Following are 22 T cell receptor beta chains from one sample sequenced in a study of T cell clonality in common variable immunodeficiency. TCRdb's copy holds only in-frame clones and misses some; the assay was immunoSEQ multiplex PCR. The sample is made up of approximately 58,000 clones, none counted only once. The sequenced sample was peripheral blood mononuclear cells. These receptors came from a person aged 18 to 75 in good health.

This clone was seen repeatedly, ten times or more. The read terminates 3 residues ahead of where the CDR3 ends, so the germline J gene completes it. The rearrangement joins TRBV5-4 to TRBJ2-2; 7 bases line up with TRBD2. Germline CDR1 and CDR2: SGHNT and YYREEE (reference sequence). V lost 0 bases and J lost 3; bases outside the gene matches: 5. The CDR3 consists of 16 residues. The part of the CDR3 DNA that was read is TGTGCCAGCAGCTTGGGTACTAGCGCCTACACCGGGGAG. Translated: CASSLGTSAYTGE. The complete CDR3 protein is CASSLGTSAYTGELFF.

This clone showed up many times. The observed sequence ends 3 residues before the CDR3 terminus, with the missing tail filled in from the germline J gene. The rearrangement uses TRBV14 and TRBJ2-1, with 9 nucleotides matching TRBD2. The trim removed 7 bases at V and 0 bases at J, leaving 19 bases unmatched. The germline gives CDR1 SGHDN, CDR2 FVKESK. The CDR3 has 20 amino acids. CDR3: CASNEDRLADLQSSYNEQFF. The DNA read from the CDR3 is TGTGCCAGCAACGAAGATAGACTAGCGGACCTCCAAAGCTCCTACAATGAG. Full variable domain (remainder filled in from reference TRBV14 and TRBJ2-1): EAGVTQFPSHSVIEKGQTVTLRCDPISGHDNLYWYRRVMGKEIKFLLHFVKESKQDESGMPNNRFLAERTGGTYSTLKVQPAELEDSGVYFCASNEDRLADLQSSYNEQFFGPGTRLTVL.

This clone occurred many times. The covered CDR3 bases are TGCAGCGTGGGCCCCAGCGGGAAAGCCGGGGAG. Protein: CSVGPSGKAGE. The complete CDR3 sequence is CSVGPSGKAGELFF. The genes are TRBV29-1 and TRBJ2-2, with 7 bases identical to TRBD2. The read gets to within 3 residues of the CDR3 end, and the germline J gene fills in the rest. CDR3 length: 14 residues. Losses at the gene ends were 6 bases for V and 6 bases for J; bases not matched to a gene: 10. Germline-derived CDR1 and CDR2 are SQVTM and ANQGSEA.

This clone was counted ten times or more. The read is 3 residues too short to cover the CDR3 end, so that end is filled in from the germline J gene. The V gene is TRBV20-1, the J gene TRBJ1-1; 11 nucleotides agree with TRBD1. CDR3 length: 16 residues. CDR1 is DFQATT, CDR2 SNEGSKA, per germline (reference sequence). Trimming cost V 6 bases and J 6 bases; bases outside gene matches: 15. The CDR3 loop reads CSAGSIGTGGNAEAFF. The covered CDR3 bases are TGCAGTGCCGGATCGATTGGGACAGGGGGAAACGCTGAA.

This clone was picked up a small number of times. The CDR3 is cut off 3 residues early in the read; its end comes from the germline J gene. V is TRBV10-1 and J is TRBJ2-7; the match to TRBD1 covers 7 bases. Germline V CDR1 and CDR2: WNHNN, SYGVQD (reference sequence). This CDR3 spans 12 amino acids. Trimming removed 9 bases from V and 6 bases from J; junction bases left unmatched: 8. CDR3 amino acids: CARRDRDGEQYF. The CDR3 DNA, read in part, is TGCGCCAGGAGAGACAGGGATGGCGAG.

This clone appeared many times. The read ends 3 residues early relative to the CDR3; the germline J gene fills the gap. J is TRBJ2-1 and V is TRBV29-1, with D possibly TRBD2 on 7 matching bases. CDR1 SQVTM and CDR2 ANQGSEA come from the germline V gene. V lost 7 bases to trimming and J lost 9 bases, with 19 bases between them. The CDR3 extends over 13 amino acids. CDR3 DNA (partial): TGCAGCGCTCAGGAGGCAGGGGAGGGTGAG. It specifies CSAQEAGEGE. Given in full, the CDR3 is CSAQEAGEGEQFF.

In this sample, this clone turned up many times. The missing CDR3 end, 3 residues past where the read stops, is filled in from the germline J gene. The gene calls are TRBV4-2 and TRBJ1-1, with D possibly TRBD1 on 6 matching bases. CDR1 and CDR2 (germline): LGHNA, YNFKEQ. V gave up 2 bases and J gave up 1 base, with 11 bases separating them. The CDR3 covers 15 residues. This CDR3 reads CASSQLATGNTEAFF. The sequenced CDR3 bases are TGTGCCAGCAGCCAACTCGCGACAGGGAACACTGAA.

Many counts were recorded for this clone. The CDR3 extends 3 residues past the end of the read, so its final part is completed from the germline J gene. The chain is built from TRBV6-1 and TRBJ2-2; 8 bases line up with TRBD1. Germline-derived CDR1 and CDR2 are MNHNS and SASEGT. CDR3 length equals 16 residues. Unmatched junction bases numbered 3, after V lost 2 bases and J lost 1 base. Partial CDR3 DNA: TGTGCCAGCAGTGAAATCGGGACAGGGAACACCGGGGAG. Translating it yields CASSEIGTGNTGE. The CDR3 reads in full as CASSEIGTGNTGELFF.

This clone has a count of ten or more. The observed sequence ends 3 residues before the CDR3 terminus, with the missing tail filled in from the germline J gene. V and J are TRBV20-1 and TRBJ2-1, with 14 bases identical to TRBD2. Germline-derived CDR1 and CDR2 are DFQATT and SNEGSKA (reference sequence). The CDR3 is 17 residues long. V shed 6 bases and J 5 bases; nucleotides not matched to a gene: 12. The CDR3 protein is CSADPGTSGRKNNEQFF. CDR3 bases read: TGCAGTGCAGATCCGGGGACTAGCGGGAGAAAAAACAATGAG.

This clone was seen ten or more times. The junction differs from germline at one of its ends, possibly a read error. With the read ending 3 residues before the CDR3 end, the germline J gene is used to fill in that end. The V call is TRBV4-2, the J call TRBJ2-5; D uncertain. This CDR3 is built from 17 residues. CDR1 is LGHNA and CDR2 is YNFKEQ in the germline V gene. CDR3 region: CASSQDNLGQNQETQYF. Partial CDR3 DNA: TGCGCCAGCAGCCAAGATAATTTAGGGCAGAATCAAGAGACC.

Regarding this clone: The sequence runs out 3 residues before the end of the CDR3; the remainder is reconstructed from the germline J gene. V is TRBV11-2 and J is TRBJ1-1; possibly TRBD1 for D (6 bases). This CDR3 comprises 13 residues. Germline V gene lookup returns CDR1 SGHAT and CDR2 FQNNGV. The germline V and J ends were trimmed by 5 bases and 5 bases, with 12 bases remaining between them. The CDR3 bases that were read are TGTGCCAGCAGCCCTGGGGACATGACTGAA. It encodes CASSPGDMTE. From start to end, the CDR3 is CASSPGDMTEAFF.

This clone was detected many times. The CDR3 here is CASSLGDNPYQETQYF. The CDR3 DNA, read in part, is TGCGCCAGCAGCTTGGGGGACAACCCGTACCAAGAGACC. The chain joins TRBV5-1 to TRBJ2-5; perhaps TRBD1 as D (6 bases). The CDR3 goes on 3 residues after the read ends, and that part is filled in from the germline J gene. The CDR3 is 16 residues long. The V end was cut by 0 bases, the J end by 0 bases, with 12 bases between. Looked up from germline, CDR1 is SGHRS and CDR2 is YFSETQ.

This clone was seen many times. The read halts 3 residues ahead of the CDR3 end, with the missing end drawn from the germline J gene. V is TRBV18 and J is TRBJ1-5; D not certain. The CDR3 is 13 residues long. Germline loops: CDR1 KGHSH, CDR2 LQKENI. V was trimmed by 1 base and J by 6 bases, leaving 7 bases between them. CDR3 sequence reads: CASSPLDTQPQHF. CDR3 bases read: TGTGCCAGCTCACCACTAGACACTCAGCCC.

This clone was seen at least ten times. Read sequence stops 3 residues before the CDR3 end, and the germline J gene provides the missing end. The rearrangement joins TRBV5-1 to TRBJ2-2; 10 bases agree with TRBD2. V lost 1 base to trimming and J lost 4 bases; unmatched junction nucleotides: 4. Germline values: CDR1 SGHRS, CDR2 YFSETQ. This CDR3 has 16 amino acids. CDR3 protein: CASSLTSGTSTGELFF. The CDR3 bases that were read are TGCGCCAGCAGCTTGACTAGCGGGACTTCCACCGGGGAG.

In this sample, this clone turned up many times. From the germline J gene comes the end of the CDR3, since the read stops 3 residues before it. The genes are TRBV6-4 and TRBJ2-3; D is perhaps TRBD2 (6 bases). CDR1 and CDR2 (germline): MRHNA, SNTAGT. The ends were cut back, 0 bases at V and 0 bases at J, with 10 bases in the middle. The CDR3 sequence is 16 residues long. The covered CDR3 bases are TGTGCCAGCAGTGACTCGGGCGGGACTAGCACAGATACG. Protein sequence: CASSDSGGTSTDT. In full, the CDR3 is CASSDSGGTSTDTQYF.

This clone was observed many times. The read stops 3 residues short of the end of the CDR3; the missing end is completed from the germline J gene. The J gene is TRBJ2-3, the V gene TRBV4-2; D may be TRBD1 (5 bases). The CDR3 is 18 amino acids. Trimming removed 0 bases from V and 3 bases from J, with 19 bases in between. CDR1 LGHNA and CDR2 YNFKEQ come from the germline V gene. CDR3 sequence: CASSQDSPQGYPTDTQYF. Incomplete CDR3 DNA: TGTGCCAGCAGCCAAGATAGCCCCCAGGGTTATCCTACAGATACG.

In this sample, this clone turned up many times. The CDR3 sequence is CASSTGTGPYEQYF. The covered CDR3 bases are TGTGCCAGCAGCACCGGGACAGGGCCCTACGAG. This rearrangement joins TRBV11-2 to TRBJ2-7, with TRBD1 matching 9 bases. Read data end 3 residues before the CDR3 end; the end is taken from the germline J gene. The CDR3 loop spans 14 amino acids. Germline CDR1 and CDR2: SGHAT and FQNNGV. Unmatched junction bases numbered 4, after V lost 5 bases and J lost 2 bases. The whole variable domain, filled in from reference TRBV11-2 and TRBJ2-7, reads EAGVAQSPRYKIIEKRQSVAFWCNPISGHATLYWYQQILGQGPKLLIQFQNNGVVDDSQLPKDRFSAERLKGVDSTLKIQPAKLEDSAVYLCASSTGTGPYEQYFGPGTRLTVT.

This clone was recorded many times. The sequence runs out 3 residues before the end of the CDR3; the remainder is reconstructed from the germline J gene. The J gene is TRBJ2-1, the V gene TRBV7-3, with 10 bases aligning to TRBD2. The CDR3 length is 17 residues. J lost 1 base, V lost 0 bases, and 3 bases had no gene match. From germline, CDR1 is SGHTA and CDR2 FQGTGA. The CDR3 spells CASSLTPSGGSYNEQFF. CDR3 bases read: TGTGCCAGCAGCTTAACCCCTAGCGGGGGATCCTACAATGAG. Full variable domain (missing parts from reference TRBV7-3 and TRBJ2-1): GAGVSQTPSNKVTEKGKYVELRCDPISGHTALYWYRQSLGQGPEFLIYFQGTGAADDSGLPNDRFFAVRPEGSVSTLKIQRTERGDSAVYLCASSLTPSGGSYNEQFFGPGTRLTVL.

This clone was observed many times. The sequenced fragment ends 3 residues before the CDR3 boundary, so the rest is inferred from the germline J gene. V and J are TRBV9 and TRBJ1-1; D uncertain. This CDR3 is built from 13 residues. Looked up from germline, CDR1 is SGDLS and CDR2 is YYNGEE. The ends were cut back, 0 bases at V and 0 bases at J, with 3 bases in the middle. The CDR3 here is CASSVGMNTEAFF. The CDR3 bases that were read are TGTGCCAGCAGCGTAGGTATGAACACTGAA.

There are many counts of this clone. The CDR3 is cut off 3 residues early in the read; its end comes from the germline J gene. The V gene is TRBV20-1, the J gene TRBJ2-5, with 7 bases identical to TRBD1. CDR3 size: 12 residues. V was clipped by 6 bases and J by 3 bases; unmatched bases: 4. Germline CDR1 is DFQATT and CDR2 is SNEGSKA (reference sequence). The sequenced CDR3 bases are TGCAGTGCAACGACAGGGAAAGAGACC. Amino acid sequence: CSATTGKET. The CDR3 in full is CSATTGKETQYF.

This clone occurred many times. Coverage ceases 3 residues before the CDR3 finishes, and the germline J gene fills in the end. The chain combines TRBV20-1 with TRBJ2-7; D perhaps matches TRBD1 (5 bases). Germline V gene lookup returns CDR1 DFQATT and CDR2 SNEGSKA (reference sequence). There are 16 residues in the CDR3. The V and J ends lost 6 bases and 1 base respectively, with 22 bases between them. The CDR3: CSANLSPLTDSYEQYF. The covered CDR3 bases are TGCAGTGCCAACCTATCCCCTTTGACAGATTCCTACGAG.

This clone has a count of ten or more. From the germline J gene comes the end of the CDR3, since the read stops 3 residues before it. The chain carries TRBV7-3 and TRBJ2-6; 7 bases align to TRBD2. This CDR3 has 16 residues. Trimming at V came to 1 base and at J to 2 bases, leaving 2 bases not matched to a gene. The V gene's germline CDR1 is SGHTA and CDR2 FQGTGA. CDR3 residues: CASSLMGGTGANVLTF. CDR3 DNA, as far as it was read: TGTGCCAGCAGCTTAATGGGGGGGACTGGGGCCAACGTC.